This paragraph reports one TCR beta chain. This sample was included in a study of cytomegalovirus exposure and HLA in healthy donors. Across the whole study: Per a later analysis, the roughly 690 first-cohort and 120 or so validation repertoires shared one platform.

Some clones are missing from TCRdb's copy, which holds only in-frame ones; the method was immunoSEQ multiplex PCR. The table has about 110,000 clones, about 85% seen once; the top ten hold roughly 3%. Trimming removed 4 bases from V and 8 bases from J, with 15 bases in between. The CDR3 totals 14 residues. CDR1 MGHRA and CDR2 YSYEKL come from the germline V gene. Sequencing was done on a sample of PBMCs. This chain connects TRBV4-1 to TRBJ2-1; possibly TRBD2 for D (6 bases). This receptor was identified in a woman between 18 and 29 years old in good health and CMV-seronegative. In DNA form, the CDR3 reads TGCGCCAGCAGCCTCCGGGGTCCGGGAGATGAGCAGTTCTTC. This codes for CASSLRGPGDEQFF.